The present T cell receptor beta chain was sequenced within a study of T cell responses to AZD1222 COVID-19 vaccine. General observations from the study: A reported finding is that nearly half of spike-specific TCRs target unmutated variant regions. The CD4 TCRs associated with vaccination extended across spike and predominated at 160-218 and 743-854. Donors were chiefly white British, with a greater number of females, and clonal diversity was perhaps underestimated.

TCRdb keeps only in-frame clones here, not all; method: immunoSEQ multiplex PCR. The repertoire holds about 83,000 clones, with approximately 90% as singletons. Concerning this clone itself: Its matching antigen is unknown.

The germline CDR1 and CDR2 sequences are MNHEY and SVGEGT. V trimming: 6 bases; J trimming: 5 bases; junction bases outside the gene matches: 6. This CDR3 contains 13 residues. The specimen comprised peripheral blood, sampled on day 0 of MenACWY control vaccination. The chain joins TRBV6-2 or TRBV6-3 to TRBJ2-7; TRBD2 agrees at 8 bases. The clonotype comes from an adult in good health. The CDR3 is CASSSSGLDEQYF. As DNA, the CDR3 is TGTGCCAGCAGCTCTTCGGGACTAGACGAGCAGTACTTC.